This T cell receptor beta chain was observed in a study of cytomegalovirus exposure and HLA in healthy donors. Study findings and constraints: Later genetic work tied a missense DCLRE1C variant to beta-chain V and J trimming. The classifier reportedly diagnosed cytomegalovirus status with high sensitivity and specificity. Sequencing likely generated an artifact that appeared as a cluster of highly shared sequence variants. Productive status was seen about 87% or about 30% of the time for most TCR beta V segments in an earlier analysis.

With regard to this clone: Its antigen is currently unknown.

The length of the CDR3 is 15 residues. The V gene end was trimmed by 6 bases and the J gene end by 3 bases; junction bases not matched to a gene: 8. Germline loops: CDR1 LNHDA, CDR2 SQIVND (reference sequence). The PCR had 60 Vbeta and 13 Jbeta primers. The repertoire was sequenced with immunoSEQ multiplex PCR; TCRdb's copy has only in-frame clones and lacks some. The sample carries about 150,000 clones, 60% to 80% recorded once. Material for sequencing was PBMCs. The chain combines TRBV19 with TRBJ1-3, with 7 bases matching TRBD1. This clonotype was obtained from a woman in her 40s in good health and CMV-seropositive. CDR3 protein: CASRMEAGGGNTIYF. CDR3 coding DNA: TGTGCCAGTAGGATGGAAGCAGGGGGTGGAAACACCATATATTTT.